This T cell receptor (beta chain) is from a study of T cell changes during pregnancy in multiple sclerosis. Profiled with immunoSEQ multiplex PCR; TCRdb holds only in-frame clones, not every one. The profile shows 90,000 to 120,000 clones, 91% of them singletons. Germline V gives CDR1 MNHEY, CDR2 SMNVEV (reference sequence). V shed 8 bases and J 2 bases; nucleotides not matched to a gene: 6. CDR3 length: 13 residues. The receptor's source is a female donor with multiple sclerosis, enrolled in a pregnancy study. Source: peripheral blood, taken after pregnancy. V usage is TRBV27 and J usage is TRBJ2-7; 7 bases map to TRBD2. Here the CDR3 reads CASGRGGAYEQYF. The DNA for the CDR3 is TGTGCCAGCGGGAGGGGCGGGGCCTACGAGCAGTACTTC.